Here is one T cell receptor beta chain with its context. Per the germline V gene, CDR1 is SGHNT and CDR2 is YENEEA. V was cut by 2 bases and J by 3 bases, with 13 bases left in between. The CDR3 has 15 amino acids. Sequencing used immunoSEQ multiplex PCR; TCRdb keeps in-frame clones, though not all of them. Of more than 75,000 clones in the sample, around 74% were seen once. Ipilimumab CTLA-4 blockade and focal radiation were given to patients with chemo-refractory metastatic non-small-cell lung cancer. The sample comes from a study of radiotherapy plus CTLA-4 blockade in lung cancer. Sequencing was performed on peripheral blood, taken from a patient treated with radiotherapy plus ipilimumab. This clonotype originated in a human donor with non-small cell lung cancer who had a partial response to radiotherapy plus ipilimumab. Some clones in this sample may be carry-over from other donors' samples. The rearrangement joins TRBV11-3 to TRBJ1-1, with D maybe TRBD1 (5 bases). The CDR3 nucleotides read TGTGCCAGCAGCTTATATGGGGCGGGGGACACTGAAGCTTTCTTT. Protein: CASSLYGAGDTEAFF.